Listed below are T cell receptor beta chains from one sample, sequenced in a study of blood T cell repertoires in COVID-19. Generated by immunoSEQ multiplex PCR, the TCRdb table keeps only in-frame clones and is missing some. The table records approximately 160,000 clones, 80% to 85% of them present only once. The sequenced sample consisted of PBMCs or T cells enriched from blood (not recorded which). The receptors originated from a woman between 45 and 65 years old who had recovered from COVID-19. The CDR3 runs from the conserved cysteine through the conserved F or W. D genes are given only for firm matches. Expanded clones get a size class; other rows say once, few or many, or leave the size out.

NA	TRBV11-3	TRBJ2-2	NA	CASSLERGDTGELFF	TGTGCCAGCAGCTTAGAACGGGGTGACACCGGGGAGCTGTTTTTT
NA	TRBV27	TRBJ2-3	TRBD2	CASSLLAGNPDTQYF	TGTGCCAGCAGTCTTCTAGCGGGGAATCCAGATACGCAGTATTTT
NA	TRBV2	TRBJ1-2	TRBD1	CASRTGTVTRNF	TGTGCCAGCAGGACCGGGACAGTCACTCGGAACTTC
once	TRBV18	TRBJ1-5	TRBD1	CASSSGQARNQPQHF	TGTGCCAGCTCAAGCGGACAGGCTCGAAATCAGCCCCAGCATTTT
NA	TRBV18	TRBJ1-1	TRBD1	CASSPDRVPSQAFF	TGTGCCAGCTCACCGGACAGGGTGCCCTCCCAAGCTTTCTTT
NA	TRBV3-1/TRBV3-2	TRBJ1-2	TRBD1	CASSQGQGAGGYTF	TGTGCCAGCAGCCAAGGACAGGGGGCGGGTGGCTACACCTTC
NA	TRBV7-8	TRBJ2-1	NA	CASSLANAGPYNEQFF	TGTGCCAGCAGCTTAGCGAATGCGGGGCCGTACAATGAGCAGTTCTTC
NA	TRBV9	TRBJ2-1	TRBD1	CASSVRDSSYNEQFF	TGTGCCAGCAGCGTGAGGGACAGCTCCTACAATGAGCAGTTCTTC
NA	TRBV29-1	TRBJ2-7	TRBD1	CSVEGGQGYYEQYF	TGCAGCGTTGAAGGCGGACAGGGGTACTACGAGCAGTACTTC
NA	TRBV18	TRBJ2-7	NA	CASSPPGRSLFDEQYF	TGTGCCAGCTCACCACCGGGCAGAAGTTTGTTCGACGAGCAGTACTTC
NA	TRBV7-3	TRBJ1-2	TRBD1	CASSPDRGSYGYTF	TGTGCCAGCAGCCCGGACAGGGGGAGCTATGGCTACACCTTC
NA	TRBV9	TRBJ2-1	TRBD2	CASSGGLAGYNEQFF	TGTGCCAGCAGCGGAGGACTAGCGGGTTACAATGAGCAGTTCTTC
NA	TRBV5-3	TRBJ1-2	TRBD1	CARRLGQGVLYTF	TGTGCCAGAAGGTTAGGACAGGGGGTATTGTACACCTTC
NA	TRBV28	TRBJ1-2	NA	CASSTGQWGYTF	TGTGCCAGCAGTACGGGACAATGGGGCTACACCTTC
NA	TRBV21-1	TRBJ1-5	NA	CASSKVGGTWVHF	TGTGCCAGCAGCAAAGTCGGGGGGACATGGGTGCATTTT
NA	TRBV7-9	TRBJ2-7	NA	CASSGSTTFSFYEQYF	TGTGCCAGCAGCGGGTCGACGACTTTTTCGTTCTACGAGCAGTACTTC
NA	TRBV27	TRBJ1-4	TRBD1	CASSDWTGGNEKLFF	TGTGCCAGCAGTGATTGGACAGGGGGAAATGAAAAACTGTTTTTT
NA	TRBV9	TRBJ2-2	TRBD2	CASTAGGVSGELFF	TGTGCCAGCACCGCGGGAGGGGTGAGCGGGGAGCTGTTTTTT
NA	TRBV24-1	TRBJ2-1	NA	CATSDLGGWGEQFF	TGTGCCACCAGTGATTTGGGGGGGTGGGGTGAGCAGTTCTTC
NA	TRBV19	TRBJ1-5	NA	CASSIWEGDQQPQHF	TGTGCCAGTAGTATCTGGGAAGGGGATCAGCAGCCCCAGCATTTT
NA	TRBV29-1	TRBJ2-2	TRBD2	CSVRLARGPGELFF	TGCAGCGTCAGACTAGCGCGGGGACCCGGGGAGCTGTTTTTT
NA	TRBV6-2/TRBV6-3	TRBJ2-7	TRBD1	CASSFADRGTYEQYF	TGTGCCAGCAGTTTCGCGGACAGGGGAACCTACGAGCAGTACTTC
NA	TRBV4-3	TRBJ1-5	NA	CASSLQAGSNQPQHF	TGCGCCAGCAGCTTACAGGCTGGAAGCAATCAGCCCCAGCATTTT
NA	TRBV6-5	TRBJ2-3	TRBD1	CASSRQGAQADTQYF	TGTGCCAGCAGCAGGCAGGGGGCACAGGCAGATACGCAGTATTTT
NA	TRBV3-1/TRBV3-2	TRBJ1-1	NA	CASSRVGEGTEAFF	TGTGCCAGCAGCCGGGTAGGGGAGGGCACTGAAGCTTTCTTT
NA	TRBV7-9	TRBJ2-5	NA	CASSLAQPVWTQYF	TGTGCCAGCAGCTTAGCGCAACCGGTTTGGACCCAGTACTTC
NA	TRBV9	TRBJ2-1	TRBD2	CASKVRDYWEYNEQFF	TGTGCCAGCAAGGTAAGGGACTACTGGGAATACAATGAGCAGTTCTTC
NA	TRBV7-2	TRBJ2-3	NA	CASSLGSMGTQYF	TGTGCCAGCAGCCTAGGGAGCATGGGTACGCAGTATTTT
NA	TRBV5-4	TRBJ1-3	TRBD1	CASSRDRASGNTIYF	TGTGCCAGCAGCCGCGACAGGGCTTCTGGAAACACCATATATTTT
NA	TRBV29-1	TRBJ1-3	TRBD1	CSGSSPGQGKSSGNTIYF	TGCAGCGGCAGCTCCCCGGGACAGGGGAAGAGCTCTGGAAACACCATATATTTT
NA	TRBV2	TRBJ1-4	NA	CASSGTVEKLFF	TGTGCCAGCAGTGGTACTGTTGAAAAACTGTTTTTT
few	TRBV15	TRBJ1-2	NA	CATSSRGGSYGYTF	TGTGCCACCAGCAGCAGGGGAGGGTCTTATGGCTACACCTTC
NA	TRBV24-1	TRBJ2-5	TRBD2	CATSDPRGGGSETQYF	TGTGCCACCAGTGACCCCCGTGGGGGGGGTAGCGAGACCCAGTACTTC
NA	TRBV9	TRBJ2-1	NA	CASSVVAGSYNEQFF	TGTGCCAGCAGCGTAGTTGCGGGGAGCTACAATGAGCAGTTCTTC
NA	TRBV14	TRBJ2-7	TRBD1	CASSLQGFHEQYF	TGTGCCAGCAGTCTACAGGGGTTCCACGAGCAGTACTTC
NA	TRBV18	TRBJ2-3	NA	CASSNRDTDTQYF	TGTGCCAGCTCCAACCGGGACACAGATACGCAGTATTTT
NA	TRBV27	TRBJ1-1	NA	CASSFGGRGLGEAFF	TGTGCCAGCAGTTTTGGCGGCAGGGGTCTAGGTGAAGCTTTCTTT
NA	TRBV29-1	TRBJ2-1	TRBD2	CSVDWLAGNEQFF	TGCAGCGTTGATTGGCTAGCGGGTAATGAGCAGTTCTTC
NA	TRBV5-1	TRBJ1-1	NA	CASSLTAAEAFF	TGCGCCAGCAGCTTAACGGCGGCTGAAGCTTTCTTT
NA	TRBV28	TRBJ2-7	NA	CASKAAREQYF	TGTGCCAGCAAGGCGGCGAGAGAGCAGTACTTC
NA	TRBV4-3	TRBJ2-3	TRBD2	CASSQFSGGADTQYF	TGCGCCAGCAGCCAGTTTAGCGGGGGGGCAGATACGCAGTATTTT
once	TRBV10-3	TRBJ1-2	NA	CAISESGYGYTF	TGTGCCATCAGTGAGTCCGGCTATGGCTACACCTTC
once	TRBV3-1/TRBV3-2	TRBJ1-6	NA	CASSQEGGGPNSPLHF	TGTGCCAGCAGCCAAGAAGGAGGCGGACCAAATTCACCCCTCCACTTT
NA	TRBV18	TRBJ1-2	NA	CASSPLSMGLYGYTF	TGTGCCAGCTCGCCCCTTTCGATGGGACTCTATGGCTACACCTTC
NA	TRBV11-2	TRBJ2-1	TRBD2	CASSQTSGGRNEQFF	TGTGCCAGCAGCCAGACTAGCGGGGGTCGGAATGAGCAGTTCTTC
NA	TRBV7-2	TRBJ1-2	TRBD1	CASSFDRGRYGYTF	TGTGCCAGCAGCTTCGACAGGGGGAGGTATGGCTACACCTTC
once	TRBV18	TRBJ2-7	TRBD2	CASSLQAGEGYEQYF	TGTGCCAGCTCACTCCAAGCGGGGGAGGGCTACGAGCAGTACTTC
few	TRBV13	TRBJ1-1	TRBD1	CASSPGQGIPGVNTEAFF	TGTGCCAGCAGCCCGGGACAGGGAATACCCGGGGTGAACACTGAAGCTTTCTTT
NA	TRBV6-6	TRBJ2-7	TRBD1	CASSPGTGIYYEQYF	TGTGCCAGCAGCCCCGGGACAGGGATTTACTACGAGCAGTACTTC
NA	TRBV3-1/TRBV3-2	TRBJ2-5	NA	CASSQIVQYF	TGTGCCAGCAGCCAGATAGTCCAGTACTTC
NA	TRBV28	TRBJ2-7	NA	CATLEGGSYEQYF	TGTGCCACTTTAGAAGGGGGCTCCTACGAGCAGTACTTC
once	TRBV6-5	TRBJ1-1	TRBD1	CASSRDRYTEAFF	TGTGCCAGCAGCCGGGACAGGTACACTGAAGCTTTCTTT
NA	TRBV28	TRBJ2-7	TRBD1	CASSLQDRVAEQYF	TGTGCCAGCAGTTTACAGGACAGGGTGGCCGAGCAGTACTTC